This T cell receptor (beta chain) originates from a study of spatial heterogeneity in lung cancer. Each molecule of TCR cDNA was tagged with one unique molecular identifier. MiXCR, run by TCRdb on the 5' RACE reads, gives a single entry per CDR3 protein. Of about 23,000 distinct CDR3 sequences listed, 2.5% to 4% are singletons. Time point specified: sample taken at primary tumor resection. Whole RNA came from tumor, nontumor lung or frozen PBMC and was sequenced without being sorted. The sample holds many counts of this clonotype. The sequencing here drew on PBMCs, taken at surgery. This clonotype was sampled from a female donor with early-stage non-small cell lung cancer.

The CDR3 loop reads CASRSQGARTQYF. CDR3 nucleotide sequence: TGTGCCAGCAGATCGCAGGGGGCGCGGACCCAGTACTTC. This rearrangement joins TRBV28 to TRBJ2-5, with 8 bases fitting TRBD1. There are 13 residues in the CDR3. Unmatched junction bases numbered 7, after V lost 6 bases and J lost 7 bases. CDR1 is MDHEN, CDR2 SYDVKM, per germline.